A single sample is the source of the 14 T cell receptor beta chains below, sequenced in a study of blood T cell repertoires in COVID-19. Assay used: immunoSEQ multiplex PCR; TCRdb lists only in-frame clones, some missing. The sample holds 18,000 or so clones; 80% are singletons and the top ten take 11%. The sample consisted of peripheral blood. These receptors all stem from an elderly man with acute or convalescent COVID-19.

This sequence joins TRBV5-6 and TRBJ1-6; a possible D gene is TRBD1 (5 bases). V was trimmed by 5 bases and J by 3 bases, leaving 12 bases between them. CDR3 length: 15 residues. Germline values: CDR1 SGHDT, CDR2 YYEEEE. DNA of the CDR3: TGTGCCAGCAGTCTTCGACAGTTCTATAATTCACCCCTCCACTTT. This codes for CASSLRQFYNSPLHF.

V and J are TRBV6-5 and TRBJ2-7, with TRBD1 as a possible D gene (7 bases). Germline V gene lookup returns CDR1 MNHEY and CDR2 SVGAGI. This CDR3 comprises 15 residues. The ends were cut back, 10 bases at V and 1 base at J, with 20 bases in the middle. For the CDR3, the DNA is TGTGCCATCGAGATACAGGGGACTCTTTCCTACGAGCAGTACTTC. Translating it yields CAIEIQGTLSYEQYF.

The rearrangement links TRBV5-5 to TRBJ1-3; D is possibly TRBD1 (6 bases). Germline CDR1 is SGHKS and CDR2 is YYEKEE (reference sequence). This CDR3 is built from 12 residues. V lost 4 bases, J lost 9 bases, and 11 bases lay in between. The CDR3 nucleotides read TGTGCCAGCAGCAAGACAGGTTTCACCATATATTTT. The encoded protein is CASSKTGFTIYF.

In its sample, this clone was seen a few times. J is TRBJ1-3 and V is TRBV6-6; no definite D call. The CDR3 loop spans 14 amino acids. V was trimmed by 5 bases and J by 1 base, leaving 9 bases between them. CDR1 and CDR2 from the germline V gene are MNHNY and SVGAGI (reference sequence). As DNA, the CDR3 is TGTGCCAGCAGTGATCCAGGTTCTGGAAACACCATATATTTT. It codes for CASSDPGSGNTIYF.

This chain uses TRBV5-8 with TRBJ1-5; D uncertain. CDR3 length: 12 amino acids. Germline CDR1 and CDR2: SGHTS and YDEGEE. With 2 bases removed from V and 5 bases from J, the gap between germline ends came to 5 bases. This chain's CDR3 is CASSFRYQPQHF. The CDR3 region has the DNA TGTGCCAGCAGCTTCAGATATCAGCCCCAGCATTTT. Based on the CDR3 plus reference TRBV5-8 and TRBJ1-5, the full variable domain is EAGVTQSPTHLIKTRGQQATLRCSPISGHTSVYWYQQALGLGLQFLLWYDEGEERNRGNFPPRFSGRQFPNYSSELNVNALELEDSALYLCASSFRYQPQHFGDGTRLSIL.

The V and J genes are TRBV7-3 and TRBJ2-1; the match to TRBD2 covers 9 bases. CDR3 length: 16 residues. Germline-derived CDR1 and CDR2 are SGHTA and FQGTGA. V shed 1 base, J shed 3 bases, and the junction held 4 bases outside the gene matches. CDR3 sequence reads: CASSLKAGGNYNEQFF. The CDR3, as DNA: TGTGCCAGCAGCTTAAAAGCGGGGGGTAACTACAATGAGCAGTTCTTC.

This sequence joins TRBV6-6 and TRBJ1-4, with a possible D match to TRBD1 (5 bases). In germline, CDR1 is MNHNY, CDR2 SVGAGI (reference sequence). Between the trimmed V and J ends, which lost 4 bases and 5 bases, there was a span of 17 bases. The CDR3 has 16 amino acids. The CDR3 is CASSSRGSRGNEKLFF. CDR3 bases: TGTGCCAGCAGTTCCCGGGGAAGTCGGGGGAATGAAAAACTGTTTTTT.

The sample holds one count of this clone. The CDR3 nucleotides are TGCGCCAGCAGCTCCTCGAGCGGGGGGTCCACAGATACGCAGTATTTT. Protein product: CASSSSSGGSTDTQYF. The chain uses TRBV5-1 and TRBJ2-3; TRBD2 matches 9 bases. This CDR3 region has 16 residues. The germline CDR1 and CDR2 sequences are SGHRS and YFSETQ. V lost 3 bases and J lost 2; bases outside the gene matches: 7.

CDR3 sequence reads: CASSLGGLGQGAQSPLHF. Written as DNA, the CDR3 is TGTGCCAGCAGCCTAGGGGGGCTGGGACAGGGGGCGCAATCACCCCTCCACTTT. The rearrangement uses TRBV7-6 and TRBJ1-6, with 12 bases lining up with TRBD1. The germline gives CDR1 SGHVS, CDR2 FNYEAQ. Germline trimming cut 5 bases from V and 10 bases from J; bases unmatched to any gene: 15. The CDR3 is 18 amino acids.

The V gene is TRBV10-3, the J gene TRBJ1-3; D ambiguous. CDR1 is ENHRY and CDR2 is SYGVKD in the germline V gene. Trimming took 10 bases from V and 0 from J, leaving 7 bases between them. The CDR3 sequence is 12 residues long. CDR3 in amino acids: CATGTSGNTIYF. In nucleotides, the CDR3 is TGTGCCACGGGAACCTCTGGAAACACCATATATTTT.

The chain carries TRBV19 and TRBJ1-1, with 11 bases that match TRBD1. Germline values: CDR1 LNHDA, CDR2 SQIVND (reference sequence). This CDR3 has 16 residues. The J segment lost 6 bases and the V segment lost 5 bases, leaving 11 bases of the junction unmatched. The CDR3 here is CASSDYRDRGSAEAFF. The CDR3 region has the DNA TGTGCCAGTAGTGACTATAGGGACAGGGGGTCCGCTGAAGCTTTCTTT.

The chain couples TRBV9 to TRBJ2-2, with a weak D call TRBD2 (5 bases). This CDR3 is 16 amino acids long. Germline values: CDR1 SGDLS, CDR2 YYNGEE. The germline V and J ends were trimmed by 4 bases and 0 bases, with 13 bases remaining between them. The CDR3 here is CASSPRALTNTGELFF. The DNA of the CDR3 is TGTGCCAGCAGCCCGAGGGCACTAACGAACACCGGGGAGCTGTTTTTT.

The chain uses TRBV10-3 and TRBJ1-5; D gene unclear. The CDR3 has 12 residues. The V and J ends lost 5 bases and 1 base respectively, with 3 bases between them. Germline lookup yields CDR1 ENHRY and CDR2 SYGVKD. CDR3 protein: CAISPSNQPQHF. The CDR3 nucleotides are TGTGCCATCAGTCCGAGCAATCAGCCCCAGCATTTT.

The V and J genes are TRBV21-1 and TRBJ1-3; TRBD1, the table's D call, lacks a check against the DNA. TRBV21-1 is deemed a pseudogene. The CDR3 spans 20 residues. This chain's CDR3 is CASRCTLTFQDRVGENTIYF. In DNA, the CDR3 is TGTGCCAGCAGATGCACCCTAACATTCCAGGACAGGGTAGGCGAAAACACCATATATTTT.